The clone carrying this T cell receptor beta chain was counted between two and nine times. As yet, its antigen is unknown. This record belongs to a study of CD8+CD57+ T cells in acquired aplastic anemia. Study details: Sorted CD4+ plus CD8+ cells gave DNA averaging about 3 ug. Healthy CD8+ samples averaged approximately 11 million reads.

CDR3 and TCR beta VDJ profiling relied on a genomic DNA template. One entry per CDR3 protein results from TCRdb running MiXCR on the reads. This sample has around 170,000 distinct CDR3 sequences, with approximately 49% found just once. Germline V gene sequence: CDR1 MNHEY, CDR2 SMNVEV (reference sequence). The CDR3 consists of 13 residues. V gave up 2 bases and J gave up 6 bases, with 9 bases separating them. Study-level results: With respect to CD8+ Simpson's diversity, patients and controls did not differ significantly.

The V gene is TRBV27, the J gene TRBJ2-3; D remains unclear. The sequence was obtained from a human donor in good health. The specimen sequenced was sorted CD4+, CD8+, or CD8+CD57+ T cells (not recorded which) from PBMCs. CDR3 sequence: CASSLRALDTQYF. The CDR3 DNA reads as TGTGCCAGCAGTTTAAGGGCGCTGGATACGCAGTATTTT.